This T cell receptor (beta chain) was observed in a study of T cell clones after liver transplantation. Whole-study context: HCV positivity affected three of eight recipients; the rest lacked autoimmune or viral indications. Standard immunosuppression, with no induction, continued until 12-24 months after transplant.

Here immunoSEQ multiplex PCR was the method, and the copy in TCRdb shows in-frame clones only, minus some. The table has tens of thousands of clones, 65% to 85% seen once; the top ten hold around 0.5%. The CDR3 covers 15 residues. Germline V gives CDR1 SGHRS, CDR2 YFSETQ. Deletions cut 6 bases from V and 0 bases from J, with 15 bases between. The chain is built from TRBV5-1 and TRBJ1-1; possible D gene TRBD1, 6 bases. Source: CD4+ T cells from blood, taken approximately 3.5 years after liver transplant. The receptor was isolated from a human patient who received a liver transplant. Some T cells may trace back to the graft donor. The chain's CDR3 is CASMGAGAMNTEAFF. The DNA for the CDR3 is TGCGCCAGCATGGGGGCAGGCGCCATGAACACTGAAGCTTTCTTT. Full variable domain (remainder filled in from reference TRBV5-1 and TRBJ1-1): KAGVTQTPRYLIKTRGQQVTLSCSPISGHRSVSWYQQTPGQGLQFLFEYFSETQRNKGNFPGRFSGRQFSNSRSEMNVSTLELGDSALYLCASMGAGAMNTEAFFGQGTRLTVV.